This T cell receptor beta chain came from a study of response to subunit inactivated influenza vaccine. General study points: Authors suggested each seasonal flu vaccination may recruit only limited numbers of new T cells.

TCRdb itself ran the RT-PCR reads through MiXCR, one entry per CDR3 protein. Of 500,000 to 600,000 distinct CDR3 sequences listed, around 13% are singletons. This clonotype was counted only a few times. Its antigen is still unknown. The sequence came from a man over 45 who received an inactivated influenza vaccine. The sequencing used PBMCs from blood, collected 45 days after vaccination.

CDR3 nucleotides: TGTGCCAGCAGCTTAGGATTTTTAGCGGGGCTTCAAGAGACCCAGTACTTC. This translates into CASSLGFLAGLQETQYF. This chain uses TRBV7-2 with TRBJ2-5, with TRBD2 identical over 8 bases. The V gene's germline CDR1 is SGHTA and CDR2 FQGNSA. This CDR3 comprises 17 residues. The J segment lost 2 bases and the V segment lost 1 base, leaving 9 bases of the junction unmatched. The whole variable domain, filled in from reference TRBV7-2 and TRBJ2-5, reads GAGVSQSPSNKVTEKGKDVELRCDPISGHTALYWYRQSLGQGLEFLIYFQGNSAPDKSGLPSDRFSAERTGGSVSTLTIQRTQQEDSAVYLCASSLGFLAGLQETQYFGPGTRLLVL.